This TCR beta chain was found in a study of patients and donors after allogeneic stem cell transplantation. The CDR3 covers 15 residues. Germline CDR1 and CDR2: SGHTA and FQGNSA. Trimming removed 1 base from V and 2 bases from J, with 9 bases in between. A single record per CDR3 protein comes from TCRdb applying MiXCR to the RT-PCR reads. The sample has around 12,000 distinct CDR3 sequences; under 30% are singletons. This clonotype appeared a few times. This receptor was taken from a human donor who was either an allogeneic HSCT recipient or a stem cell or donor lymphocyte infusion donor (not recorded which). It is not recorded whose cells these are; they may come from a transplant donor. The sample consisted of blood, either unsorted or a sorted T cell fraction (not recorded which). The gene calls are TRBV7-2 and TRBJ1-5; D is ambiguous. CDR3 DNA sequence: TGTGCCAGCAGCTTAGATGGGAATCGCAATCAGCCCCAGCATTTT. Amino acid sequence: CASSLDGNRNQPQHF.